This T cell receptor (beta chain) emerged from a study of Graves' ophthalmopathy and Graves' hyperthyroidism. In the study overall: Investigators collected peripheral blood at initial diagnosis, before any treatment was given.

Diagnoses were established from clinical symptoms, serum thyroxine, TRAb, thyroid ultrasound and orbital computed tomography. The authors amplified TCR beta CDR3 regions from RNA transcripts. HTBI primers were used in a first-round RT-PCR, which preceded a second-round multiplex PCR. TCRdb reprocessed the multiplex PCR reads via MiXCR and lists one record per CDR3 protein. Of hundreds of thousands of distinct CDR3 sequences in the sample, roughly 39% were seen once. Study-wide results and caveats: Most expanded thyroid clonotypes above 0.001 frequency also appeared in blood. Classification of ophthalmopathy versus stable hyperthyroidism by a 13-signature model yielded under 90% sensitivity and roughly 81% specificity.

As regards this clonotype: The target antigen is unknown.

This clonotype was sampled from an adult man with Graves' ophthalmopathy. The sequencing input was peripheral blood.

CDR3 sequence reads: CSGGTTNEKLFF. In nucleotides, the CDR3 is TGCAGCGGGGGGACAACTAATGAAAAACTGTTTTTT. The chain is built from TRBV29-1 and TRBJ1-4, with D perhaps TRBD1 (5 bases). The CDR3 has 12 amino acids. Germline lookup yields CDR1 SQVTM and CDR2 ANQGSEA. V lost 7 bases, J lost 0 bases, and 6 bases lay in between.